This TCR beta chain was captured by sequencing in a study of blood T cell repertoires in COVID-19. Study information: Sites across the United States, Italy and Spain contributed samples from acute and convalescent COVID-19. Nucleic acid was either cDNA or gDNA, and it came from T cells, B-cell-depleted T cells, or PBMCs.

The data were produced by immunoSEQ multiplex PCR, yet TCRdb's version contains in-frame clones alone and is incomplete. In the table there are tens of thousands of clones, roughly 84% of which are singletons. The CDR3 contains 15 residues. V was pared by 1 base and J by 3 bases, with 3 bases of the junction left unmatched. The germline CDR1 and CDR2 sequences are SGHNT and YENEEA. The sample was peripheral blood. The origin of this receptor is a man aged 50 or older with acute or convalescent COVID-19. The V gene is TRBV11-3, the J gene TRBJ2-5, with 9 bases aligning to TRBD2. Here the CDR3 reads CASSLGRLAEETQYF. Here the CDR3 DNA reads TGTGCCAGCAGCTTAGGGAGACTAGCGGAAGAGACCCAGTACTTC. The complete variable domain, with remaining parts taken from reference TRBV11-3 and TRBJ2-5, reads EAGVVQSPRYKIIEKKQPVAFWCNPISGHNTLYWYLQNLGQGPELLIRYENEEAVDDSQLPKDRFSAERLKGVDSTLKIQPAELGDSAVYLCASSLGRLAEETQYFGPGTRLLVL.